The present entry profiles one T cell receptor (beta chain) with its context. What it binds is unknown. Caucasian individuals from Russia who were healthy and aged 6 to 90 acted as donors. Through a sample-barcoded 5' primer and a J-beta primer mix, a second PCR was run for roughly 6 to 11 cycles. The study obtained at least 2.5 million CDR3-containing paired-end reads from every sample. TCRdb called the 5' RACE reads again in MiXCR, with one record for every CDR3 protein. The top ten hold 15% to 20% of the sample, which has a few hundred thousand distinct CDR3 sequences, 25% to 30% seen once. V shed 1 base and J shed 4 bases, with 17 bases lying between them. The CDR3 contains 16 residues. The germline V gene encodes CDR1 SGHTA and CDR2 FQGNSA. This sample was included in a study of blood T cells in healthy people across ages. Study results and caveats: Measured against age, TCR beta diversity per million T cells decreased in a roughly linear manner. Long-lived donors had more naive CD4+ cells and higher diversity than aged donors.

This TCR was recovered from a woman in her seventies in good health. Sequenced input: blood. The rearrangement uses TRBV7-2 and TRBJ2-7; maybe TRBD2 (5 bases). The CDR3 DNA reads TGTGCCAGCAGCTTAGAATGGGCGACCCTAGCATACGAGCAGTACTTC. Translation gives CASSLEWATLAYEQYF.